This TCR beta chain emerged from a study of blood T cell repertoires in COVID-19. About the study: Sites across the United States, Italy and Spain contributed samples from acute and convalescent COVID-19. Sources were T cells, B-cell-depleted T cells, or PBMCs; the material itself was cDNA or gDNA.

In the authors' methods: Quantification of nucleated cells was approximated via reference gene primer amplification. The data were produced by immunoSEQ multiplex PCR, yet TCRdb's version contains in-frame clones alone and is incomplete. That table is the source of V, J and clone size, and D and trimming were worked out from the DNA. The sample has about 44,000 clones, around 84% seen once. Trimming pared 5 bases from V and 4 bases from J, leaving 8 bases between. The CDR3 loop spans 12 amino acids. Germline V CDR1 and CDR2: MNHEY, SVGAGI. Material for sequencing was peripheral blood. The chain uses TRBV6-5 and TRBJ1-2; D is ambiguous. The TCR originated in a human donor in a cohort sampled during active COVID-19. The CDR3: CASSPPGYGYTF. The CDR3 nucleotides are TGTGCCAGCAGTCCTCCGGGCTATGGCTACACCTTC.